The 17 T cell receptor beta chains given below trace back to one sample, sequenced in a study of blood T cell repertoires in COVID-19. Generated by immunoSEQ multiplex PCR, the TCRdb table keeps only in-frame clones and is missing some. The repertoire holds around 65,000 clones, with around three quarters as singletons. The sample comprised peripheral blood. All receptors come from a man aged 55 to 70 with acute or convalescent COVID-19.

V and J are TRBV18 and TRBJ2-5, with D perhaps TRBD2 (5 bases). The CDR3 has 14 residues. The germline CDR1 and CDR2 sequences are KGHSH and LQKENI. V shed 0 bases and J shed 3 bases, with 8 bases lying between them. For the CDR3, the DNA is TGTGCCAGCTCACCACCCGGGAATAAAGAGACCCAGTACTTC. Translated: CASSPPGNKETQYF.

The rearrangement joins TRBV3-1 (or the pseudogene TRBV3-2) to TRBJ1-1; a possible D gene is TRBD1 (5 bases). The CDR3 is made up of 13 amino acids. Germline CDR1 is LGHDT and CDR2 is YNNKEL (reference sequence). V was cut by 4 bases and J by 4 bases, with 10 bases left in between. CDR3 nucleotides: TGTGCCAGCAGCCCACCGGGGGGCACTGAAGCTTTCTTT. Protein sequence: CASSPPGGTEAFF.

The rearrangement joins TRBV7-6 to TRBJ2-1, with 11 positions matching TRBD2. This CDR3 contains 18 residues. Germline trimming cut 2 bases from V and 9 bases from J; bases unmatched to any gene: 15. Germline CDR1 SGHVS, CDR2 FNYEAQ. The CDR3 DNA is TGTGCCAGCAGCTTAAGAGTCGGAGTCACTAGCGGGGGTGGTGAGCAGTTCTTC. Protein product: CASSLRVGVTSGGGEQFF. Looking up the rest from reference TRBV7-6 and TRBJ2-1 gives the full variable domain: GAGVSQSPRYKVTKRGQDVALRCDPISGHVSLYWYRQALGQGPEFLTYFNYEAQQDKSGLPNDRFSAERPEGSISTLTIQRTEQRDSAMYRCASSLRVGVTSGGGEQFFGPGTRLTVL.

J is TRBJ1-1 and V is TRBV11-1; TRBD1 aligns across 7 bases. Trimming cost V 1 base and J 4 bases; bases outside gene matches: 3. CDR1 is SGHAT, CDR2 FQDESV, per germline (reference sequence). CDR3 length: 14 residues. Here the CDR3 DNA reads TGTGCCAGCAGCTTAGTCAGGGGGGTCACTGAAGCTTTCTTT. This codes for CASSLVRGVTEAFF.

This rearrangement joins TRBV6-2 or TRBV6-3 to TRBJ1-2; 10 nucleotides line up with TRBD1. The CDR3 is made up of 17 amino acids. The V segment lost 2 bases and the J segment 0 bases; nucleotides outside the gene matches: 6. Germline V lookup: CDR1 MNHEY, CDR2 SVGEGT. DNA of the CDR3: TGTGCCAGCAGTTACCCGGACAGGGGGGAAACTAACTATGGCTACACCTTC. Protein: CASSYPDRGETNYGYTF.

This clone has just a few counts. V and J are TRBV4-3 and TRBJ2-7, with D maybe TRBD2 (6 bases). The V and J ends lost 4 bases and 4 bases respectively, with 20 bases between them. Germline V lookup: CDR1 LGHNA, CDR2 YSLEER. This CDR3 is 16 amino acids long. CDR3 sequence: CASSRVGGGKEYEQYF. The DNA of the CDR3 is TGCGCCAGCAGCCGGGTTGGGGGAGGAAAAGAATACGAGCAGTACTTC.

The rearrangement links TRBV7-8 to TRBJ2-2; TRBD2 aligns across 7 bases. Germline V gene sequence: CDR1 SGHVS, CDR2 FQNEAQ. This CDR3 has 18 residues. The ends lost 5 bases at V and 2 bases at J; junction bases unmatched: 14. CDR3 region: CASSPGGPGTINTGELFF. The CDR3 region has the DNA TGTGCCAGCAGCCCGGGTGGCCCCGGGACTATAAACACCGGGGAGCTGTTTTTT.

The chain links TRBV7-2 to TRBJ1-2; D may be TRBD1 (5 bases). Germline CDR1 reads SGHTA; CDR2 reads FQGNSA. Deletions cut 1 base from V and 4 bases from J, with 16 bases between. This CDR3 has 16 amino acids. CDR3 region: CASSLGGGPTLYGYTF. CDR3 DNA: TGTGCCAGCAGCTTAGGGGGGGGACCGACTCTCTATGGCTACACCTTC.

In DNA, the CDR3 is TGTGCCAGCAGCTTGGGACAGGTGTATGGCTACACCTTC. It codes for CASSLGQVYGYTF. This chain uses TRBV11-2 with TRBJ1-2; 8 nucleotides line up with TRBD1. Germline CDR1 and CDR2: SGHAT and FQNNGV. This CDR3 has 13 residues. The J segment lost 5 bases and the V segment lost 3 bases, leaving 2 bases of the junction unmatched.

This chain links TRBV5-1 with TRBJ2-1, with 12 bases matching TRBD2. Per germline, CDR1 SGHRS and CDR2 YFSETQ. This CDR3 spans 16 amino acids. J lost 10 bases, V lost 2 bases, and 10 bases had no gene match. The CDR3 sequence is CASSLLPSGGGEEQFF. The CDR3 DNA reads TGCGCCAGCAGCTTACTACCTAGCGGGGGGGGTGAGGAGCAGTTCTTC.

The rearrangement uses TRBV7-2 and TRBJ2-7; TRBD2 agrees at 7 bases. The CDR3 runs to 15 residues. V dropped 1 base and J dropped 3; count of bases not matched to a gene: 6. Looked up from germline, CDR1 is SGHTA and CDR2 is FQGNSA. DNA for the CDR3: TGTGCCAGCAGCTTAGTCTCCGGCGGGGGCTACGAGCAGTACTTC. Its protein product is CASSLVSGGGYEQYF.

This clone came up once. This sequence joins TRBV7-6 and TRBJ1-1; no clear D gene. CDR3 length equals 14 residues. Germline V gene data show CDR1 as SGHVS and CDR2 as FNYEAQ. The germline V and J ends were trimmed by 4 bases and 2 bases, with 11 bases remaining between them. For the CDR3, the DNA is TGTGCCAGCAGCTCCCTGACATATAACACTGAAGCTTTCTTT. This encodes CASSSLTYNTEAFF.

On this clone: Different DNA sequences within this sample yield the same CDR3. The DNA for the CDR3 is TGTGCCAGCAGTAGGGACAGGGGGAATGAAAAACTGTTTTTT. Its protein product is CASSRDRGNEKLFF. The V gene is TRBV6-5, the J gene TRBJ1-4; 11 positions agree with TRBD1. The CDR3 totals 14 residues. Trimming took 5 bases from V and 5 from J; bases not matched to a gene: 1. Germline CDR1 reads MNHEY; CDR2 reads SVGAGI.

The chain employs TRBV27 and TRBJ2-6; TRBD1 matches 11 bases. The CDR3 has 18 residues. Unmatched junction bases numbered 7, after V lost 5 bases and J lost 1 base. Germline V gene data show CDR1 as MNHEY and CDR2 as SMNVEV (reference sequence). For the CDR3, the DNA is TGTGCCAGCAGTACGACCGGGACAGGGGGATCTGGGGCCAACGTCCTGACTTTC. Amino acid sequence: CASSTTGTGGSGANVLTF.

This rearrangement joins TRBV6-2 or TRBV6-3 to TRBJ2-7; the match to TRBD1 covers 8 bases. The CDR3 consists of 15 residues. The ends lost 6 bases at V and 3 bases at J; junction bases unmatched: 10. CDR1 MNHEY and CDR2 SVGEGT come from the germline V gene. CDR3 amino acids: CASSPRGQGDYEQYF. The DNA for the CDR3 is TGTGCCAGCAGCCCCCGAGGACAGGGCGACTACGAGCAGTACTTC.

The gene calls are TRBV15 and TRBJ1-2, with TRBD1 matching over 9 bases. The CDR3 covers 13 residues. Germline loops: CDR1 LNHNV, CDR2 YYDKDF (reference sequence). The V gene end was trimmed by 5 bases and the J gene end by 8 bases; junction bases not matched to a gene: 6. CDR3 protein: CATSGDRGNGYTF. The DNA of the CDR3 is TGTGCCACCAGCGGCGACAGGGGGAACGGCTACACCTTC. Filled out from reference TRBV15 and TRBJ1-2, the complete variable domain reads DAMVIQNPRYQVTQFGKPVTLSCSQTLNHNVMYWYQQKSSQAPKLLFHYYDKDFNNEADTPDNFQSRRPNTSFCFLDIRSPGLGDTAMYLCATSGDRGNGYTFGSGTRLTVV.

The chain uses TRBV3-1 (or the pseudogene TRBV3-2) and TRBJ2-7, with a weak D call TRBD2 (5 bases). The CDR3 length is 14 residues. With 0 bases removed from V and 2 bases from J, the gap between germline ends came to 8 bases. Germline V gene lookup returns CDR1 LGHDT and CDR2 YNNKEL (reference sequence). CDR3 sequence (DNA): TGTGCCAGCAGCCAAGATGAGGGCCCCTACGAGCAGTACTTC. This gives the protein CASSQDEGPYEQYF.